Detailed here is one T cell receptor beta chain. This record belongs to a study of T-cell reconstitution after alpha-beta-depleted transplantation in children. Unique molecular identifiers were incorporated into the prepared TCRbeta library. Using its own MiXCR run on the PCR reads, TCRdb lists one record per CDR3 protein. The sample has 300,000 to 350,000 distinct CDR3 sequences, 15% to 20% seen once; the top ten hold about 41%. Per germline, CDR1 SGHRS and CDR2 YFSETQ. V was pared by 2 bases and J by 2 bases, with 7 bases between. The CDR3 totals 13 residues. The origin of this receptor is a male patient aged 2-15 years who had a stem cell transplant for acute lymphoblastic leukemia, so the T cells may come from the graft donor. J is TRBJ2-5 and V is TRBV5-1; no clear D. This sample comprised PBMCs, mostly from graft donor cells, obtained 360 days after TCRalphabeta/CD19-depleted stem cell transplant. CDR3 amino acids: CASSFPWQETQYF. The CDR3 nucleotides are TGCGCCAGCAGCTTCCCTTGGCAAGAGACCCAGTACTTC.